One sample yielded the 27 T cell receptor beta chains listed below, sequenced in a study of T cell repertoires in aging, cancer and after chemotherapy (dated by TCRdb to 2018 to 2020). TCR beta rearrangements were amplified from genomic DNA extracted from peripheral blood rather than from sorted cells or RNA. The instrument was an Illumina MiSeq. Using a mixed TRB-A/B primer pool, multiplex touch-down PCR amplified rearranged TRB sequences covering the V, D and J segments. TCRdb handled the public reads itself, with Q25 trimming in fastp and clone calling in MiXCR, and kept productive beta chains. Here each entry gathers all rows of one CDR3 protein and keeps the most common genes and DNA. Across this sample there are 800 to 1,100 distinct CDR3 sequences, with less than 35% seen only once. Around a fifth of the sample is in the top ten clones. Sequencing was performed on blood. Receptors originate from a human donor with a solid tumor.

This sequence joins TRBV5-1 and TRBJ2-7; a possible D gene is TRBD2 (6 bases). From germline, CDR1 is SGHRS and CDR2 YFSETQ. V was cut by 3 bases and J by 3 bases, with 13 bases left in between. This CDR3 comprises 14 residues. The CDR3 DNA is TGCGCCAGCAGCTCACCGGGGACTCTCTACGAGCAGTACTTC. Its protein product is CASSSPGTLYEQYF.

With respect to this clonotype: A much larger clone lies a single base off, so this may be a read error. V is TRBV27 and J is TRBJ2-7, with 8 bases fitting TRBD1. V dropped 3 bases and J dropped 2; count of bases not matched to a gene: 3. In germline, CDR1 is MNHEY, CDR2 SMNVEV (reference sequence). CDR3 length: 14 residues. CDR3 in DNA: TGTGCCAGCAGTTTTGTGGGACAGGCCTACGAGCAGTACTTC. Translating it yields CASSFVGQAYEQYF.

This clonotype is classed as hyperexpanded. The chain combines TRBV6-2 or TRBV6-3 with TRBJ2-5; no reliable D call. Trimming removed 2 bases at V and 5 bases at J, with 6 bases between. This CDR3 region has 12 residues. Germline V gene sequence: CDR1 MNHEY, CDR2 SVGEGT. CDR3 protein: CASSYPPETQYF. Here the CDR3 DNA reads TGTGCCAGCAGTTACCCCCCTGAGACCCAGTACTTC.

By sample share, this clonotype is large. The J gene is TRBJ1-5, the V gene TRBV30, with 11 bases matching TRBD1. V lost 2 bases, J lost 3 bases, and 3 bases stayed unmatched. The CDR3 is 15 amino acids. Looked up from germline, CDR1 is GTSNPN and CDR2 is SVGIG (reference sequence). CDR3 nucleotide sequence: TGTGCCTGGAGTAGGGACAGGGGGAACAATCAGCCCCAGCATTTT. Its translation is CAWSRDRGNNQPQHF.

The chain combines TRBV20-1 with TRBJ1-3, with D maybe TRBD1 (5 bases). In germline, CDR1 is DFQATT, CDR2 SNEGSKA (reference sequence). This CDR3 spans 13 amino acids. V was shortened by 3 bases and J by 4 bases, with 10 bases between the two germline ends. The CDR3 sequence is CSASPGLGNTIYF. The CDR3 DNA is TGCAGTGCTAGCCCAGGGTTGGGAAACACCATATATTTT.

By sample share, this clonotype is large. The chain links TRBV19 to TRBJ1-2; D is perhaps TRBD1 (5 bases). V was pared by 2 bases and J by 8 bases, with 9 bases between. This CDR3 spans 12 amino acids. Per germline, CDR1 LNHDA and CDR2 SQIVND (reference sequence). CDR3 coding DNA: TGTGCCAGTAGTATATGGGGGAGCGGCTACACCTTC. Protein product: CASSIWGSGYTF.

The chain couples TRBV6-1 to TRBJ2-1, with 10 bases identical to TRBD2. In germline, CDR1 is MNHNS, CDR2 SASEGT. J was trimmed by 10 bases and V by 8 bases; bases with no gene match: 14. The CDR3 has 15 amino acids. The DNA for the CDR3 is TGTGCCAGCCGCCGAGGGACTAGCGCGCCTCAAGAGCAGTTCTTC. Its protein is CASRRGTSAPQEQFF.

This chain links TRBV12-3 or TRBV12-4 with TRBJ2-7; TRBD1 matches 7 bases. CDR3 length: 12 residues. Germline trimming cut 6 bases from V and 5 bases from J; bases unmatched to any gene: 4. This CDR3 is CASRWDSNEQYF. CDR3 nucleotide sequence: TGTGCCAGCAGATGGGACAGCAACGAGCAGTACTTC.

As for this clonotype: It may be a read error: a sequence one base away is much more abundant. The genes are TRBV6-6 and TRBJ1-1; D perhaps matches TRBD1 (5 bases). Germline-derived CDR1 and CDR2 are MNHNY and SVGAGI (reference sequence). Trimming took 6 bases from V and 9 from J, leaving 14 bases between them. This CDR3 has 12 residues. The CDR3 DNA is TGTGCCAGCAGGTCGGCGGGGACTAAAGCTTTCTTT. Protein product: CASRSAGTKAFF.

This clonotype is termed medium-sized. This rearrangement joins TRBV5-6 to TRBJ2-5; 7 bases fit TRBD2. Germline V gene sequence: CDR1 SGHDT, CDR2 YYEEEE. The CDR3 sequence is 16 residues long. With 4 bases clipped from V and 4 bases from J, the junction kept 13 bases outside the gene matches. The CDR3 bases are TGTGCCAGCAGCGAGGGAGGGACTCACATCGGAGAGACCCAGTACTTC. Protein: CASSEGGTHIGETQYF. The whole variable domain, filled in from reference TRBV5-6 and TRBJ2-5, reads DAGVTQSPTHLIKTRGQQVTLRCSPKSGHDTVSWYQQALGQGPQFIFQYYEEEERQRGNFPDRFSGHQFPNYSSELNVNALLLGDSALYLCASSEGGTHIGETQYFGPGTRLLVL.

Sample share makes this clonotype medium-sized. V gene TRBV20-1 combines with J gene TRBJ2-7, with 14 bases matching TRBD2. V lost 6 bases to trimming and J lost 3 bases; unmatched junction nucleotides: 4. CDR1 is DFQATT and CDR2 is SNEGSKA in the germline V gene (reference sequence). This CDR3 has 14 residues. This CDR3 reads CSAMGTSGGYEQYF. The DNA for the CDR3 is TGCAGTGCCATGGGGACTAGCGGGGGCTACGAGCAGTACTTC.

By its share, this clonotype is large (0.1 to 1%). J is TRBJ2-7 and V is TRBV6-2 or TRBV6-3; the D is unclear. The CDR3 extends over 12 amino acids. V dropped 3 bases and J dropped 4 bases, with 7 bases sitting between them. Germline CDR1 MNHEY, CDR2 SVGEGT. This chain's CDR3 is CASSYPSYEQYF. The CDR3 DNA reads as TGTGCCAGCAGTTATCCTAGTTACGAGCAGTACTTC.

This clonotype is deemed large (0.1 to 1%). V and J are TRBV6-6 and TRBJ1-6; possible D gene TRBD1, 5 bases. The CDR3 is 14 residues long. V was clipped by 7 bases and J by 9 bases, with 16 bases between them. The germline V gene encodes CDR1 MNHNY and CDR2 SVGAGI (reference sequence). CDR3 sequence: CASKVREGSSPLHF. The CDR3 region has the DNA TGTGCCAGCAAGGTCAGGGAAGGGTCTTCACCCCTCCACTTT.

By proportion, this clonotype is medium-sized. This chain joins TRBV19 and TRBJ1-1; perhaps TRBD1 as D (5 bases). Trimming took off 7 bases at V and 1 base at J, with 22 bases between the two ends. The CDR3 spans 17 residues. Germline V gene sequence: CDR1 LNHDA, CDR2 SQIVND (reference sequence). The CDR3 here is CASTPNRGGRKNTEAFF. The CDR3 region has the DNA TGTGCCAGTACCCCGAATCGCGGGGGGAGGAAGAACACTGAAGCTTTCTTT.

This clonotype ranks as large. The rearrangement links TRBV29-1 to TRBJ2-1; a possible D gene is TRBD2 (5 bases). The CDR3 is made up of 12 amino acids. Germline V gene data show CDR1 as SQVTM and CDR2 as ANQGSEA. The CDR3 region has the DNA TGCAGAACGAAAAGCGGTAACAATGAGCAGTTCTTC. This translates into CRTKSGNNEQFF.

V and J are TRBV4-1 and TRBJ1-2, with D perhaps TRBD1 (5 bases). V dropped 3 bases and J dropped 10 bases, with 15 bases sitting between them. The CDR3 is 13 residues long. The germline V gene encodes CDR1 MGHRA and CDR2 YSYEKL. The CDR3 region is CASSHFGQGLYTF. The CDR3 coding sequence is TGCGCCAGCAGCCATTTCGGACAAGGTCTCTACACCTTC.

This clonotype is medium-sized by share. The rearrangement links TRBV10-3 to TRBJ2-2, with D possibly matching TRBD2 (6 bases). V dropped 0 bases and J dropped 6 bases, with 17 bases sitting between them. The CDR3 sequence is 17 residues long. The germline V gene encodes CDR1 ENHRY and CDR2 SYGVKD. In nucleotides, the CDR3 is TGTGCCATCAGTGAGTCCGGCAGGGTGGAGCGGGCCGGGGAGCTGTTTTTT. Translating gives CAISESGRVERAGELFF.

This clonotype is deemed medium-sized. The rearrangement joins TRBV18 to TRBJ1-5; D might be TRBD1 (5 bases). Germline CDR1 and CDR2: KGHSH and LQKENI. Trimming took 5 bases from V and 3 from J, leaving 14 bases between them. The length of the CDR3 is 15 residues. The CDR3 protein is CASSSTAIPNQPQHF. The CDR3 DNA reads as TGTGCCAGCTCATCGACAGCGATCCCCAATCAGCCCCAGCATTTT. The full variable domain, rest sourced from reference TRBV18 and TRBJ1-5, is NAGVMQNPRHLVRRRGQEARLRCSPMKGHSHVYWYRQLPEEGLKFMVYLQKENIIDESGMPKERFSAEFPKEGPSILRIQQVVRGDSAAYFCASSSTAIPNQPQHFGDGTRLSIL.

This clonotype is hyperexpanded (1% or more). The chain is built from TRBV29-1 and TRBJ2-7; unclear D gene. This CDR3 region has 12 residues. The germline V and J ends were trimmed by 5 bases and 2 bases, with 10 bases remaining between them. Germline V CDR1 and CDR2: SQVTM, ANQGSEA. The CDR3 DNA sequence: TGCAGCGTTATCACGGCTGCCTACGAGCAGTACTTC. Protein product: CSVITAAYEQYF.

This chain connects TRBV15 to TRBJ1-5; TRBD1 might be the D (6 bases). The V end was cut by 0 bases, the J end by 4 bases, with 28 bases between. The CDR3 runs to 21 residues. Germline CDR1 LNHNV, CDR2 YYDKDF (reference sequence). The CDR3 bases are TGTGCCACCAGCAGAGATCTGCGGGGGCGCGTTGGCGGGGGTCTGAATCAGCCCCAGCATTTT. Translating it yields CATSRDLRGRVGGGLNQPQHF. Combining the CDR3 with reference TRBV15 and TRBJ1-5 gives the whole variable domain DAMVIQNPRYQVTQFGKPVTLSCSQTLNHNVMYWYQQKSSQAPKLLFHYYDKDFNNEADTPDNFQSRRPNTSFCFLDIRSPGLGDTAMYLCATSRDLRGRVGGGLNQPQHFGDGTRLSIL.

The genes are TRBV20-1 and TRBJ2-7; 10 positions agree with TRBD2. The CDR3 sequence is 17 residues long. Germline CDR1 reads DFQATT; CDR2 reads SNEGSKA (reference sequence). With V trimmed by 5 bases and J by 2 bases, 15 bases remained unmatched. CDR3 bases: TGCAGTGCTCGTCCGATTAGCGGGAGGCATCTGCCCTACGAGCAGTACTTC. Its translation: CSARPISGRHLPYEQYF.

The J gene is TRBJ2-1, the V gene TRBV6-1; 15 nucleotides agree with TRBD2. The CDR3 has 14 amino acids. Germline V CDR1 and CDR2: MNHNS, SASEGT. Trimming took 8 bases from V and 9 from J; bases not matched to a gene: 5. The CDR3 loop is CASGGTSGRSEQFF. CDR3 in DNA: TGTGCCAGCGGTGGGACTAGCGGGAGGAGTGAGCAGTTCTTC.

This clonotype was counted a few times. CDR3 sequence: CASSAPRGGQGSGGYTF. The CDR3 nucleotides read TGTGCCAGCAGCGCACCAAGAGGGGGACAGGGCTCAGGCGGCTACACCTTC. The J gene is TRBJ1-2, the V gene TRBV7-9; TRBD1 matches 9 bases. The V gene end was trimmed by 5 bases and the J gene end by 8 bases; junction bases not matched to a gene: 18. The CDR3 consists of 17 residues. Germline V lookup: CDR1 SEHNR, CDR2 FQNEAQ (reference sequence).

In its sample, this clonotype was seen a few times. The rearrangement links TRBV14 to TRBJ2-5; tentatively, D is TRBD2 (6 bases). CDR3 length equals 16 residues. Germline V gene sequence: CDR1 SGHDN, CDR2 FVKESK. V lost 4 bases and J lost 3, with 18 bases in between. CDR3 nucleotide sequence: TGTGCCAGCAGCCGAATTGGGGGACTGGGGAAAGAGACCCAGTACTTC. Translating gives CASSRIGGLGKETQYF.

This clonotype qualifies as large (0.1 to 1%). V gene TRBV27 combines with J gene TRBJ2-2, with TRBD2 identical over 8 bases. Looked up from germline, CDR1 is MNHEY and CDR2 is SMNVEV (reference sequence). The V and J ends lost 3 bases and 6 bases, in that order; junction bases with no gene match: 6. The CDR3 is 15 amino acids. The CDR3 region is CASSLAGGAAGELFF. The CDR3 DNA reads TGTGCCAGCAGTTTGGCGGGGGGCGCGGCCGGGGAGCTGTTTTTT.

The CDR3 DNA is TGTGCCAGCAGGGCCACAGGGTACTACACTGAAGCTTTCTTT. Encoded protein: CASRATGYYTEAFF. The V gene is TRBV2, the J gene TRBJ1-1; D is perhaps TRBD1 (6 bases). Per germline, CDR1 SNHLY and CDR2 FYNNEI. The CDR3 runs to 14 residues. Deletions cut 6 bases from V and 3 bases from J, with 14 bases between. The full variable domain, in which reference TRBV2 and TRBJ1-1 provide the parts outside the CDR3, is EPEVTQTPSHQVTQMGQEVILRCVPISNHLYFYWYRQILGQKVEFLVSFYNNEISEKSEIFDDQFSVERPDGSNFTLKIRSTKLEDSAMYFCASRATGYYTEAFFGQGTRLTVV.

Sample share makes this clonotype medium-sized. This sequence joins TRBV10-3 and TRBJ2-3, with 11 bases aligning to TRBD2. The V and J ends lost 5 bases and 6 bases, in that order; junction bases with no gene match: 7. CDR1 and CDR2 (germline): ENHRY, SYGVKD. The CDR3 extends over 15 amino acids. The DNA of the CDR3 is TGTGCCATCAGTAGAGCCCTAGCGGGAGGTGATACGCAGTATTTT. This encodes CAISRALAGGDTQYF.